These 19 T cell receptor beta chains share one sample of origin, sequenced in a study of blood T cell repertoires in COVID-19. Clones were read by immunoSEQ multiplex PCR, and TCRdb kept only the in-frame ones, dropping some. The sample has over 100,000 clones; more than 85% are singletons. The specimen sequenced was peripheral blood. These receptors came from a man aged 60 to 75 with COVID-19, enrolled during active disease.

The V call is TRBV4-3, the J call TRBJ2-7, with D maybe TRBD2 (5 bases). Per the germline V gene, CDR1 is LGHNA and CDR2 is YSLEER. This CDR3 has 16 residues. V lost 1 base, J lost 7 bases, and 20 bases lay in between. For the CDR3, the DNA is TGCGCCAGCAGCCAAGGGGTAGGCAGTCTCCGGGGAGAGCAGTACTTC. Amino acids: CASSQGVGSLRGEQYF.

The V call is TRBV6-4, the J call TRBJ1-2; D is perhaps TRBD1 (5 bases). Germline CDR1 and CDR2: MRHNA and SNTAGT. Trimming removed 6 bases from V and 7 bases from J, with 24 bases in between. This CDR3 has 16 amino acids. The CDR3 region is CASRAPEGGGDCGYTF. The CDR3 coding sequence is TGTGCCAGCAGGGCTCCCGAGGGCGGCGGGGACTGTGGCTACACCTTC.

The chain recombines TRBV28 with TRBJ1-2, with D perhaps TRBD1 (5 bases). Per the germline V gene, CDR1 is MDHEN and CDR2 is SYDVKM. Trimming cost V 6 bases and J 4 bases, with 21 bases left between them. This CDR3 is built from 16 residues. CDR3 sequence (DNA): TGTGCCAGCAGCCCGGGGCGGTGGGACTCGGCCTATGGCTACACCTTC. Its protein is CASSPGRWDSAYGYTF.

CDR3 region: CASSSPTNTGELFF. The DNA for the CDR3 is TGTGCCAGCAGTTCTCCTACTAACACCGGGGAGCTGTTTTTT. The genes are TRBV6-2 or TRBV6-3 and TRBJ2-2; no definite D call. V was trimmed by 4 bases and J by 2 bases, leaving 8 bases between them. The CDR3 extends over 14 amino acids. Germline V gives CDR1 MNHEY, CDR2 SVGEGT.

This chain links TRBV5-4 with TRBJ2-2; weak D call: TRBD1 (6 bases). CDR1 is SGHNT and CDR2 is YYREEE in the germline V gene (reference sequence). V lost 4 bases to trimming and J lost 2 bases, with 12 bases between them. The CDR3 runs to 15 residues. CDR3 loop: CASSVGHLNTGELFF. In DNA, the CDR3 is TGTGCCAGCAGCGTGGGACACCTTAACACCGGGGAGCTGTTTTTT.

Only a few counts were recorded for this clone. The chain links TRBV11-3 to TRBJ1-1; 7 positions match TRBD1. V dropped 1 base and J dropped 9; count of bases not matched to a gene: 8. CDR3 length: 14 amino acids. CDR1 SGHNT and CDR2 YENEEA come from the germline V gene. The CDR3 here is CASSLGTQGQKAFF. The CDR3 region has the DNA TGTGCCAGCAGCTTAGGGACACAGGGACAGAAAGCTTTCTTT. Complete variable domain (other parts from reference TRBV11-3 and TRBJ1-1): EAGVVQSPRYKIIEKKQPVAFWCNPISGHNTLYWYLQNLGQGPELLIRYENEEAVDDSQLPKDRFSAERLKGVDSTLKIQPAELGDSAVYLCASSLGTQGQKAFFGQGTRLTVV.

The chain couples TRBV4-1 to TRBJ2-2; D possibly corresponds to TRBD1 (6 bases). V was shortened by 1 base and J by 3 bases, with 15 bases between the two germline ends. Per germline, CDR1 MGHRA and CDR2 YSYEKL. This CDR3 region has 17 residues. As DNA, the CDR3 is TGCGCCAGCAGCCAAGCTTGGAGACAGGAGGACACCGGGGAGCTGTTTTTT. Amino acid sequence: CASSQAWRQEDTGELFF.

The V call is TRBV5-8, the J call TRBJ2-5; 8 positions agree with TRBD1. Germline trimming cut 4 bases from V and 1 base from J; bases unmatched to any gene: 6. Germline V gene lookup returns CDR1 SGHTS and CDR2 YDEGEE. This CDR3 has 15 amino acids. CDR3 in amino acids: CASSETGALQETQYF. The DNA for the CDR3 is TGTGCCAGCAGCGAGACAGGGGCTCTCCAAGAGACCCAGTACTTC.

This CDR3 reads CASSFRRPGQGRETQYF. The CDR3 nucleotides are TGTGCCAGCAGCTTTAGAAGGCCTGGACAGGGTAGAGAGACCCAGTACTTC. This chain uses TRBV11-2 with TRBJ2-5; TRBD1 aligns across 8 bases. V lost 3 bases to trimming and J lost 4 bases; unmatched junction nucleotides: 13. CDR3 length: 17 residues. The germline gives CDR1 SGHAT, CDR2 FQNNGV. Drawing the rest from reference TRBV11-2 and TRBJ2-5, the complete variable domain is EAGVAQSPRYKIIEKRQSVAFWCNPISGHATLYWYQQILGQGPKLLIQFQNNGVVDDSQLPKDRFSAERLKGVDSTLKIQPAKLEDSAVYLCASSFRRPGQGRETQYFGPGTRLLVL.

This chain's CDR3 is CASRLGTGELFF. In DNA form, the CDR3 reads TGTGCCAGCAGACTCGGCACCGGGGAGCTGTTTTTT. The chain carries TRBV7-8 and TRBJ2-2; D call uncertain. CDR1 is SGHVS, CDR2 FQNEAQ, per germline. The CDR3 covers 12 residues. The V and J ends lost 6 bases and 4 bases respectively, with 6 bases between them.

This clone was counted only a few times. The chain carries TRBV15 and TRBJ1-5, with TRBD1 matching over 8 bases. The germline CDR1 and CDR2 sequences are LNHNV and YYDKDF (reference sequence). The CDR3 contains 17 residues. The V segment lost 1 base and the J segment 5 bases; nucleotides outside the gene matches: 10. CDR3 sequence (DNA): TGTGCCACCAGCAGAGGACCCCCCGGGACAGGAGATCAGCCCCAGCATTTT. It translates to CATSRGPPGTGDQPQHF.

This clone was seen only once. The CDR3 spells CASSPPKQLNTEAFF. CDR3 bases: TGTGCCAGCTCACCACCGAAACAGCTGAACACTGAAGCTTTCTTT. The chain has TRBV18 and TRBJ1-1; D uncertain. CDR1 and CDR2 from the germline V gene are KGHSH and LQKENI. The CDR3 has 15 residues. V dropped 0 bases and J dropped 0 bases, with 8 bases sitting between them.

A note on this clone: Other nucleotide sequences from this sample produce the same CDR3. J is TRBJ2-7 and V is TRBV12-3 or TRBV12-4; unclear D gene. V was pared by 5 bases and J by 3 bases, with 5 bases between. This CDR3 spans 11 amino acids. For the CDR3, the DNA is TGTGCCAGCAGTCTCCTCTACGAGCAGTACTTC. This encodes CASSLLYEQYF.

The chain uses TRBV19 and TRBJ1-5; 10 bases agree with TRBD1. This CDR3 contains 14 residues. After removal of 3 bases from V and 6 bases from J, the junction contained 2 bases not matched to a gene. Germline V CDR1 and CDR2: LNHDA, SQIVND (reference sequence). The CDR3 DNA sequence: TGTGCCAGTAGTATGGGACAGGGGATTCAGCCCCAGCATTTT. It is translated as CASSMGQGIQPQHF.

The CDR3 loop reads CASSFVGTSSLYEQFF. The CDR3 bases are TGTGCCAGCAGCTTCGTCGGGACTAGCTCCCTTTATGAGCAGTTCTTC. V and J are TRBV11-2 and TRBJ2-1, with 9 bases identical to TRBD2. Losses at the gene ends were 3 bases for V and 8 bases for J; bases not matched to a gene: 11. This CDR3 region has 16 residues. CDR1 and CDR2 (germline): SGHAT, FQNNGV.

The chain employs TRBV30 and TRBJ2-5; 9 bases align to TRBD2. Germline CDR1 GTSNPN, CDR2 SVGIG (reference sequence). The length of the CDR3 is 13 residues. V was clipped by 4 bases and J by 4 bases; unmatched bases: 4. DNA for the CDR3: TGTGCCTGGACCATAGCGGGGGTAGAGACCCAGTACTTC. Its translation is CAWTIAGVETQYF. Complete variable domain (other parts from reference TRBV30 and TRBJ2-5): SQTIHQWPATLVQPVGSPLSLECTVEGTSNPNLYWYRQAAGRGLQLLFYSVGIGQISSEVPQNLSASRPQDRQFILSSKKLLLSDSGFYLCAWTIAGVETQYFGPGTRLLVL.

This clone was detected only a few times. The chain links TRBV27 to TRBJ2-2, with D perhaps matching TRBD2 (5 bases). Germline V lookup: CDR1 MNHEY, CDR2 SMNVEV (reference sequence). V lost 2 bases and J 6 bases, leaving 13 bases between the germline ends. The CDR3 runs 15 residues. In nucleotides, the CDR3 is TGTGCCAGCAGTTTAGGACTCCCCCCAGCCGGGGAGCTGTTTTTT. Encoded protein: CASSLGLPPAGELFF.

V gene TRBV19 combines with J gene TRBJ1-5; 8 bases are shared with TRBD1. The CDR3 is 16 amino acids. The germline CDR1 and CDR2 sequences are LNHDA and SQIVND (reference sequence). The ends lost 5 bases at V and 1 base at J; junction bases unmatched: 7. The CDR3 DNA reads TGTGCCAGTAGTGACAGGGGAACTAGGAGCAATCAGCCCCAGCATTTT. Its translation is CASSDRGTRSNQPQHF.

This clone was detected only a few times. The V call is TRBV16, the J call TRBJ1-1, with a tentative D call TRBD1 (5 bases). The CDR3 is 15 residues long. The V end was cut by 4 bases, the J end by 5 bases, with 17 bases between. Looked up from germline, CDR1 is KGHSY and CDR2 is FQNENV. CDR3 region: CASSPLGSAGTEAFF. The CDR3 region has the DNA TGTGCCAGCAGCCCTTTGGGGTCTGCAGGGACTGAAGCTTTCTTT.